This T cell receptor (beta chain) was identified in a study of CD8 T cells in Susac syndrome. The J segment lost 5 bases and the V segment lost 4 bases, leaving 7 bases of the junction unmatched. There are 14 residues in the CDR3. In germline, CDR1 is SQVTM, CDR2 ANQGSEA. RNA totalling roughly 0.45 to 1 ug underwent reverse transcription with random hexamers. Across 54 Vbeta and 13 Jbeta, TCR beta CDR3 was amplified with immunoSEQ multiplex PCR. One entry per CDR3 protein, called by TCRdb with MiXCR from the immunoSEQ multiplex PCR reads. This sample has roughly 50,000 distinct CDR3 sequences, with 93% found just once.

This chain connects TRBV29-1 to TRBJ1-5, with 8 bases that match TRBD1. The sequence was collected from a human donor in good health. Sequences were obtained from CD8+ T cells from PBMCs. The CDR3, as DNA: TGCAGCGTTGCGGACAGGGACCTACATCAGCCCCAGCATTTT. It yields the protein CSVADRDLHQPQHF.